The rows below give T cell receptor beta chains drawn from one sample of a study of OX40 agonist ivuxolimab in advanced cancers. The method was immunoSEQ multiplex PCR; TCRdb's version includes in-frame clones alone and lacks a portion of them. The sample consists of 30,000 to 35,000 clones, around 80% of them appearing once. The sample consisted of CD4+ or CD8+ T cells sorted from blood, taken in a trial of the OX40 agonist ivuxolimab. These TCRs come from an adult with an advanced solid tumor such as melanoma, head and neck, liver or kidney cancer. Both conserved end residues are part of each CDR3. The D gene is left open where the match is weak. Only some rows state a clone size, as once, few, many or a class for expanded clones.

TRBJ1-3 | - | TRBV5-6 | - | TGTGCCAGCTACTTATGGGGTTTCGGTGGAAACACCATATATTTT | CASYLWGFGGNTIYF
TRBJ1-2 | - | TRBV20-1 | TRBD1 | TGCAGTGACAGGGGGATTTATGGCTACACCTTC | CSDRGIYGYTF
TRBJ2-3 | - | TRBV9 | TRBD2 | TGTGCCAGCCGGACTAGCGGCACAGATACGCAGTATTTT | CASRTSGTDTQYF
TRBJ1-5 | few | TRBV19 | - | TGTGCCAGTAGTTTTGACAGTCCCAATCAGCCCCAGCATTTT | CASSFDSPNQPQHF
TRBJ1-2 | - | TRBV19 | - | TGTGCCAGTAGGGGGTCGACTAACTATGGCTACACCTTC | CASRGSTNYGYTF
TRBJ2-3 | - | TRBV7-3 | TRBD2 | TGTGCCAGCATCCAAGCGGGAGTGTTAGATACGCAGTATTTT | CASIQAGVLDTQYF
TRBJ1-2 | - | TRBV19 | - | TGTGCCAGTAGTATTTGGAAGGGCTACACCTTC | CASSIWKGYTF
TRBJ1-1 | - | TRBV19 | - | TGTGCCAGTAGTACCGGGCGGGGAAACACTGAAGCTTTCTTT | CASSTGRGNTEAFF
TRBJ2-2 | - | TRBV6-6 | TRBD2 | TGTGCCAGCAGTTACATAGCGGGAGGCACCGGGGAGCTGTTTTTT | CASSYIAGGTGELFF
TRBJ2-2 | - | TRBV19 | TRBD1 | TGTGCCAGTAGTTTTACAGGGGCCGGGGAGCTGTTTTTT | CASSFTGAGELFF
TRBJ1-2 | - | TRBV19 | - | TGTGCCAGTAGTATGGAGGGCCTTCGGGGAGGAGGCTACACCTTC | CASSMEGLRGGGYTF
TRBJ1-4 | - | TRBV19 | - | TGTGCCAGCCAAGACTGGGGGGGAATTAATGAAAAACTGTTTTTT | CASQDWGGINEKLFF
TRBJ2-2 | - | TRBV7-9 | - | TGTGCCAGCAGCTTAACGGCTCCGAGGGGCGGGGAGCTGTTTTTT | CASSLTAPRGGELFF
TRBJ2-7 | - | TRBV18 | - | TGTGCCAGCTCACCCTCCGAGGGGTACGAGCAGTACTTC | CASSPSEGYEQYF
TRBJ2-7 | - | TRBV5-1 | - | TGCGCCAGCAGCCCCTACGAGGGTGTGTACTACGAGCAGTACTTC | CASSPYEGVYYEQYF
TRBJ2-3 | - | TRBV9 | - | TGTGCCAGCAGCGTAGCCGACGTCCCTCCCACAGATACGCAGTATTTT | CASSVADVPPTDTQYF
TRBJ2-7 | once | TRBV28 | - | TGTGCCAGCAGCTCTACGCCTCCCCAGGGTAGGGTCGGCGAGCAGTACTTC | CASSSTPPQGRVGEQYF
TRBJ2-4 | - | TRBV6-6 | - | TGTGCCAGCACGCAGGGGGGGGCGGCTAACATTCAGTACTTC | CASTQGGAANIQYF
TRBJ2-2 | few | TRBV11-2 | - | TGTGCCAGCAGCTTGACTAACACCGGGGAGCTGTTTTTT | CASSLTNTGELFF
TRBJ1-1 | - | TRBV10-3 | - | TGTGCCATCACGCAGGGCGAGAACACTGAAGCTTTCTTT | CAITQGENTEAFF
TRBJ1-1 | once | TRBV28 | - | TGTGCCAGCAGGCCCCAACAGGCGATCAACACTGAAGCTTTCTTT | CASRPQQAINTEAFF
TRBJ2-6 | once | TRBV11-2 | - | TGTGCCAGCAGCCAAACAAAGGGGGTCGGGGCCAACGTCCTGACTTTC | CASSQTKGVGANVLTF
TRBJ2-5 | - | TRBV5-5 | TRBD1 | TGTGCCAGCAGCCCTACCGGGACAGATGAGACCCAGTACTTC | CASSPTGTDETQYF
TRBJ1-1 | - | TRBV10-3 | - | TGTGCCATCACCCCGACAGGTATGAACACTGAAGCTTTCTTT | CAITPTGMNTEAFF
TRBJ2-1 | - | TRBV5-8 | - | TGTGCCAGCAGCTTGGTGCTGGCAACTACAATGAGCAGGGATCTGTTCTTC | CASSLVLATTMSRDLFF
TRBJ2-6 | once | TRBV5-8 | TRBD1 | TGTGCCAGCAGACGGACAGGGTCTGGGGCCAACGTCCTGACTTTC | CASRRTGSGANVLTF
TRBJ2-5 | - | TRBV18 | - | TGTGCCAGCTCACCCTCCAGGGGGGGAGAGACCCAGTACTTC | CASSPSRGGETQYF
TRBJ2-5 | - | TRBV7-9 | - | TGTGCCAGCAGCTTTGTAGAGGCCGTGACAGGGACCCAGTACTTC | CASSFVEAVTGTQYF
TRBJ2-7 | - | TRBV5-4 | - | TGTGCCAGCAGTTCCCCGGTAGAGGGTCGCGAGCAGTACTTC | CASSSPVEGREQYF
TRBJ2-3 | once | TRBV9 | TRBD1 | TGTGCCAGCAGCGTGGGGACAGGGGGGGCAGATACGCAGTATTTT | CASSVGTGGADTQYF
TRBJ2-2 | few | TRBV5-1 | - | TGCGCCAGCAGCTTGCGAGGACAGATGAACACCGGGGAGCTGTTTTTT | CASSLRGQMNTGELFF